This TCR beta chain was sequenced for a study of regulatory T cells in long-lasting Graves disease. Study conclusions and caveats: Persistent Graves' cases showed lower TCR diversity than newly diagnosed cases. Persistent disease preferred TRBV28, TRBJ1-2 and TRBJ2-5. With approximately 2,500 shared public clonotypes, persistent patients exceeded new patients, who shared just over 950.

This CDR3 comprises 16 residues. With 4 bases removed from V and 0 bases from J, the gap between germline ends came to 13 bases. The germline V gene has CDR1 SEHNR and CDR2 FQNEAQ (reference sequence). Arm-PCR of CDR3 regions and iRepertoire HTBI primers were used to build TCR beta libraries. In the original processing: Analysis of the samples identified roughly 62 TRBV and more than eleven TRBJ segments. TCRdb used MiXCR to reprocess the multiplex PCR reads, holding one entry per CDR3 protein. The V and J calls reflect TCRdb's pipeline rather than the authors' work. The sample has around 340,000 distinct CDR3 sequences, 15% to 20% seen once. This clonotype was detected a few times. What it recognizes is unknown. Stated time point: persistent/refractory GD, antithyroid drugs over 5 years with positive TRAb. Extracted PBMC RNA gave rise to the TCR library.

V usage is TRBV7-9 and J usage is TRBJ1-5; TRBD1 might be the D (5 bases). This specimen consisted of peripheral blood mononuclear cells (PBMCs), obtained when the disease was refractory, from a patient treated with antithyroid drugs. This clonotype originated in a female donor with Graves disease. DNA for the CDR3: TGTGCCAGCAGCTCAGGACACTCTAATAGCAATCAGCCCCAGCATTTT. Amino acid sequence: CASSSGHSNSNQPQHF.